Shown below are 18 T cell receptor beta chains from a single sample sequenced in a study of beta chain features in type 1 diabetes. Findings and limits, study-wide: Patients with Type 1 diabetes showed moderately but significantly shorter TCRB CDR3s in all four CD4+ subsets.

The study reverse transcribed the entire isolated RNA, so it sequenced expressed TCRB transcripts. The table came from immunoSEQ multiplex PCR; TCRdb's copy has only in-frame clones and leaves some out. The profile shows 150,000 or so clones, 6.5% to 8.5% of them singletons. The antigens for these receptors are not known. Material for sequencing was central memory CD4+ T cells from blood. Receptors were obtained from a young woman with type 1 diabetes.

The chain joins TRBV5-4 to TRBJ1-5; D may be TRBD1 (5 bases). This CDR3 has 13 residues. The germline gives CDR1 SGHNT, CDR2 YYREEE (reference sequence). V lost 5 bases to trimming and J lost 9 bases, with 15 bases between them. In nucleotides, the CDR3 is TGTGCCAGCAGTTGGGACCGGGAGGGGCCCCAGCATTTT. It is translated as CASSWDREGPQHF. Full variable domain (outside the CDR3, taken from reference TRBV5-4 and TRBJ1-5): ETGVTQSPTHLIKTRGQQVTLRCSSQSGHNTVSWYQQALGQGPQFIFQYYREEENGRGNFPPRFSGLQFPNYSSELNVNALELDDSALYLCASSWDREGPQHFGDGTRLSIL.

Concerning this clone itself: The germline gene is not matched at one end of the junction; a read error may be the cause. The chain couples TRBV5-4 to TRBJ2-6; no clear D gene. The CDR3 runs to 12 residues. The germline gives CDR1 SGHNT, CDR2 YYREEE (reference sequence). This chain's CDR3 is CASTPGANVLTF. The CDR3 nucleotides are TGTGCGAGCACTCCTGGGGCCAACGTCCTGACTTTC.

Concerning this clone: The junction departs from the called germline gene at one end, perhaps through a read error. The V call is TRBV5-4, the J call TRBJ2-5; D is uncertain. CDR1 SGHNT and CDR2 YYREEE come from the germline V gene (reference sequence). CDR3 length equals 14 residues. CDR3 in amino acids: CASSLMASGETQYF. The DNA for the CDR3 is TGCGCCAGCAGCTTGATGGCCTCCGGGGAGACCCAGTACTTC.

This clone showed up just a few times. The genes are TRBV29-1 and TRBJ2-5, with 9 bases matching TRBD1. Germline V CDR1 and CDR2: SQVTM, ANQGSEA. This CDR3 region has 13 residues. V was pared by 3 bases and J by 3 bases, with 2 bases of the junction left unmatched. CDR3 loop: CSVETGGKETQYF. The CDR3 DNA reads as TGCAGCGTTGAGACAGGGGGTAAAGAGACCCAGTACTTC.

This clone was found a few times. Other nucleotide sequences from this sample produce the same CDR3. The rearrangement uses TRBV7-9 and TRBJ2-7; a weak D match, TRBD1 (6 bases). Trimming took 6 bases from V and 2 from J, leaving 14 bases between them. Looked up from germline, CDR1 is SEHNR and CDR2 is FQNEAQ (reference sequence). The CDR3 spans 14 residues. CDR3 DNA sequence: TGTGCCAGCAGTGCGAACAGGGCCCCCTACGAGCAGTACTTC. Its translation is CASSANRAPYEQYF.

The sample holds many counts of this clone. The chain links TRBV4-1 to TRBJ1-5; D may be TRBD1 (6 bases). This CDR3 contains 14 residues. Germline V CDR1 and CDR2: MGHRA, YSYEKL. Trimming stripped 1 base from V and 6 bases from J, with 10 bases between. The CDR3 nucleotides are TGCGCCAGCAGCCAAGCAGGGGACGGTCAGCCCCAGCATTTT. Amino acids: CASSQAGDGQPQHF.

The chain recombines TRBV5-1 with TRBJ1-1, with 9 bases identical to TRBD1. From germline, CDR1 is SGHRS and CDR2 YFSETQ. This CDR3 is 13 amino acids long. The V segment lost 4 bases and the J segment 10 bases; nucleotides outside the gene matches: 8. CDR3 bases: TGCGCCAGCAGCAAGGACAGGGGTGAGGTAGCTTTCTTT. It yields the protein CASSKDRGEVAFF.

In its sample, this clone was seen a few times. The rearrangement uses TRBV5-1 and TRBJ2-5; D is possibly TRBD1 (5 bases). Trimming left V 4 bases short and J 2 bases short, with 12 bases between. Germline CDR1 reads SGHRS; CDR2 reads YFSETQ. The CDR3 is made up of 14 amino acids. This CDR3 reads CASSPYDSQETQYF. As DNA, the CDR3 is TGCGCCAGCAGCCCATACGACAGTCAAGAGACCCAGTACTTC.

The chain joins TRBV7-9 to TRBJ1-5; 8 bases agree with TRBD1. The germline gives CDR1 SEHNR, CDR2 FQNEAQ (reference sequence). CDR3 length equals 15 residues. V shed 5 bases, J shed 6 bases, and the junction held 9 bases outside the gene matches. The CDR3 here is CASSKGQGAGQPQHF. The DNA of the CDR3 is TGTGCCAGCAGCAAAGGGCAGGGGGCGGGTCAGCCCCAGCATTTT.

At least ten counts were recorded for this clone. Here the CDR3 DNA reads TGCGCCAGCAGCCAAGGGGCCTATACTAGCACAGATACGCAGTATTTT. This encodes CASSQGAYTSTDTQYF. The V call is TRBV4-3, the J call TRBJ2-3, with D unresolved. Germline-derived CDR1 and CDR2 are LGHNA and YSLEER. The V end lost 1 base, the J end lost 0 bases, and 11 bases lay between the germline ends. There are 16 residues in the CDR3.

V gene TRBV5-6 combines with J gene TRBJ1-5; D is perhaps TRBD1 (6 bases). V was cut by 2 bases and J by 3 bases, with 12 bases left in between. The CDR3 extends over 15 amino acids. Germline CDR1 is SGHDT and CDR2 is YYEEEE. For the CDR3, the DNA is TGTGCCAGCAGCTTTGGCGGGGGCTACAATCAGCCCCAGCATTTT. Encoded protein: CASSFGGGYNQPQHF.

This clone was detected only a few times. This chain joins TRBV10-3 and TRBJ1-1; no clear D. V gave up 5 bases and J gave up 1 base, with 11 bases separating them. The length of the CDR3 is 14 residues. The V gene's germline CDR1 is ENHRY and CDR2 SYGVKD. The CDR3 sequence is CAISSRDPNTEAFF. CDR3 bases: TGTGCCATCAGTTCCCGGGATCCGAACACTGAAGCTTTCTTT.

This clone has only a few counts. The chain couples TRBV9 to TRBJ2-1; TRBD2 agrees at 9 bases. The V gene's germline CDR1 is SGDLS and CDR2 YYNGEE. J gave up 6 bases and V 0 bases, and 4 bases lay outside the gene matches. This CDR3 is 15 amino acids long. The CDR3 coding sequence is TGTGCCAGCAGCGTAGCGGGCGGGAGGGTCAATGAGCAGTTCTTC. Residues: CASSVAGGRVNEQFF.

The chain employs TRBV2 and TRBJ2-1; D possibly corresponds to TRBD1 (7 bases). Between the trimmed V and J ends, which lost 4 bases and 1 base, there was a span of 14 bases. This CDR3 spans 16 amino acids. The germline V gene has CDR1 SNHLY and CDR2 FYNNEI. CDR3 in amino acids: CASSAPQGGSYNEQFF. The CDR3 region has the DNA TGTGCCAGCAGTGCGCCTCAGGGGGGATCCTACAATGAGCAGTTCTTC.

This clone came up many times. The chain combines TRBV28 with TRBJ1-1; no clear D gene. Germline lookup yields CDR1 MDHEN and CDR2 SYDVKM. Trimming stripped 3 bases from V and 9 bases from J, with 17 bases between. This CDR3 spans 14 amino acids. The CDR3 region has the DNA TGTGCCAGCAGTTTTTTGAAGCCTGATGAGAAAGCTTTCTTT. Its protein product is CASSFLKPDEKAFF.

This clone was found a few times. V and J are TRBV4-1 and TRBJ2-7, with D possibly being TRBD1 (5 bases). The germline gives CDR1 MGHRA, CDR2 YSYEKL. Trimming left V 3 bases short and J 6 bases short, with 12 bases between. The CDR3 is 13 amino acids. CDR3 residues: CASSQATATEQYF. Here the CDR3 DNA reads TGCGCCAGCAGCCAGGCGACAGCCACCGAGCAGTACTTC.

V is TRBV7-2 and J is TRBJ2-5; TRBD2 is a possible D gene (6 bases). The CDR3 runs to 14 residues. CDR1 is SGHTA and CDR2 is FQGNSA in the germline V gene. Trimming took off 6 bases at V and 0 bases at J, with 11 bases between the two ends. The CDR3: CASSVGTHQETQYF. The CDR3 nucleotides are TGTGCCAGCAGTGTCGGGACTCACCAAGAGACCCAGTACTTC. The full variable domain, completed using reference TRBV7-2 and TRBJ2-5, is GAGVSQSPSNKVTEKGKDVELRCDPISGHTALYWYRQSLGQGLEFLIYFQGNSAPDKSGLPSDRFSAERTGGSVSTLTIQRTQQEDSAVYLCASSVGTHQETQYFGPGTRLLVL.

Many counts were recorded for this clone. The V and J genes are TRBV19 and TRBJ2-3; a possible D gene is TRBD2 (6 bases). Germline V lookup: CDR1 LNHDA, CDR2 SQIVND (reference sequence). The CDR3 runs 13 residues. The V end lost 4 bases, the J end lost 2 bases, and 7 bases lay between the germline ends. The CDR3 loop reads CASSSGVTDTQYF. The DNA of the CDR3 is TGTGCCAGTAGTAGCGGGGTCACAGATACGCAGTATTTT.